This T cell receptor beta chain is from a study of cytomegalovirus exposure and HLA in healthy donors. Study-level points and caveats: Later analysis found that TCR beta chains associated with HLA were more clonally expanded than other, equally common chains.

With regard to this clone: Its antigen is not identified.

PCR amplification relied on 60 Vbeta primers (plus 13 Jbeta primers). Profiled with immunoSEQ multiplex PCR; TCRdb holds only in-frame clones, not every one. The sample has around 130,000 clones; around 86% are singletons. V lost 5 bases and J lost 0; bases outside the gene matches: 7. This CDR3 region has 17 residues. Per the germline V gene, CDR1 is SSHAT and CDR2 is FNYEAQ (reference sequence). Donors were ostensibly healthy at sampling, although undocumented immune exposures were probable. This TCR came from a woman in her thirties or forties in good health and CMV-seronegative. The chain employs TRBV7-7 and TRBJ2-3, with TRBD2 matching 11 bases. Sequenced sample: PBMCs. The CDR3 sequence is CASSPLAGGTSTDTQYF. The CDR3 nucleotides read TGTGCCAGCAGCCCGCTAGCGGGGGGCACTAGCACAGATACGCAGTATTTT. Together with reference TRBV7-7 and TRBJ2-3, the CDR3 gives the full variable domain: GAGVSQSPRYKVTKRGQDVTLRCDPISSHATLYWYQQALGQGPEFLTYFNYEAQPDKSGLPSDRFSAERPEGSISTLTIQRTEQRDSAMYRCASSPLAGGTSTDTQYFGPGTRLTVL.